The following is a TCR beta chain sequence with its context. This clonotype was recorded at least ten times. Its antigen remains unidentified. Base qualities are not at hand, and no much larger clone is one base apart. The sample comes from a study of tumor-infiltrating lymphocytes in primary liver carcinoma (dated 2017 in TCRdb). Regarding the complete study: Hepatocellular carcinoma (four) or combined HCC and intrahepatic cholangiocarcinoma (one) was present in the five patients, who were three men and two women aged 30 to 69 years. Each sample produced roughly 3.65 to 7.13 million productive TCRbeta reads, and read depth showed no significant difference between tissue types. Across five regions of each liver tumor, along with adjacent normal tissue and blood, the study brought together TCRbeta repertoire sequencing, expression microarrays and whole-exome sequencing. A total of roughly 35 specimens from 5 patients went through TCRbeta repertoire sequencing, namely 25 tumor regions, 5 adjacent noncancerous liver tissues and 5 peripheral blood samples. The five patients had tumors of stage T1-T3 N0M0, with maximum diameters ranging from about 4 to 11 cm. To link TCRbeta repertoire diversity with the local molecular phenotype, the approximately 24 tumor region samples were profiled using Agilent mRNA microarrays. Reproducibility between technical replicate repertoires was high, with correlation coefficients above 0.98 and mean shared-clone rates around 0.88.

Counted from cysteine to phenylalanine, this CDR3 has 18 amino acids. The read is trimmed to its CDR3 DNA, 54 bases read in frame from base 1. Germline trimming: 6 bases from V, 1 base from J; junction bases outside gene matches: 11. CDR1 and CDR2 were assigned from the germline V gene as MNHEY and SVGAGI. Findings and caveats that apply to the study as a whole: Compared with blood, tumors had a significantly larger share of the repertoire taken up by the top 250 clones (p = 0.039). Because the samples were bulk and unsorted, CD4+ and CD8+ T cell repertoires could not be compared. The study included only four to six patients, and the authors note findings should be validated in a larger study. Only about 7-25% of top clones were found in all five regions of a tumor, suggesting spatial heterogeneity of tumor-infiltrating T cells. Repertoire overlap was higher between tumor regions (mean approximately 36%) than tumor-adjacent (roughly 17%) or tumor-blood (14%) pairs, consistent with antigen-driven expansion. Because only the TCR beta chain was sequenced and unpaired alpha chains were not captured, true repertoire diversity is likely underestimated.

Using a constant-region primer and ProtoScript II reverse transcriptase, TCRbeta-specific cDNA was reverse-transcribed from about 0.45 ug total RNA. TCRbeta libraries were built with three nested multiplex PCR rounds, a slightly modified ARM-PCR procedure. Each of the first two PCR rounds ran for around 10 cycles using multiplex TRBV1-TRBV30 forward primers together with a Cbeta reverse primer. Sample barcodes and Illumina adapters were added in a final 25-cycle PCR with Deep VentR polymerase. Before sequencing, amplicons between 200 and 500 bp were purified from gel using a QIAquick gel extraction kit. TCRbeta amplicons were sequenced on an Illumina HiSeq 2500 with 250-bp paired-end reads. The authors' analysis ran thus. To recover full CDR3 sequences, reads were quality-trimmed using Trimmomatic v0.33 and paired reads were then merged using FLASH v1.2.11. V, D and J germline segments were assigned to the rearranged TCRbeta sequences by MiGEC v1.2.1b. Clonotype statistics, along with Shannon-Wiener diversity indices, were calculated using VDJtools v1.0.0. Except for diversity analysis, only the 250 most abundant clonotypes of each sample were used in subsequent analyses to reduce sampling bias. TCRdb applied fastp at Q25 and MiXCR to the public reads, then kept only in-frame beta chains. Merged by CDR3 protein, the rows form single entries marked with the most common genes and DNA. These V and J calls rely on TCRdb rather than the paper's analysis. This sample holds under 130,000 distinct CDR3 sequences; roughly four fifths were observed only once. The ten top clones hold approximately 20% of the sample.

Without any cell sorting, total RNA and DNA were extracted together from about 19-30 mg of bulk tissue using the AllPrep DNA/RNA mini kit. Roughly five patients with histopathologically diagnosed primary liver carcinoma underwent surgical resection in China between late 2015 and 2016. Patients had chronic HBV infection and were treatment-naive at sampling. Each tumor was sampled at five spatially separated regions: the superior, inferior, left-lateral and right-lateral poles and the tumor centre. Histological examination found more than 80% viable tumor cells in every tumor sample. Fresh tumor and adjacent tissue pieces were bisected; one half was stored in RNAlater at -80°C, the other sent for histology.

Sequencing input: liver tumor tissue from sampling region 3. Read against the paper, the sample's cell subset or site label means: tumor region T3, left-lateral pole. This TCR derives from a man aged 40-49 years with primary liver carcinoma and hepatitis B virus infection. The rearranged segments are TRBV6-5 and TRBJ2-2, with 10 middle bases fitting TRBD1. The nucleotide sequence is given as TGTGCCAGCAGGAAGGGACAGGGGTTTGGGTTGAACACCGGGGAGCTGTTTTTT. Translated, it gives CASRKGQGFGLNTGELFF.